This T cell receptor (beta chain) was recovered during a study of cytomegalovirus exposure and HLA in healthy donors (dated by TCRdb to about 2017). The study in broad terms: According to a later analysis, the approximately 120 validation repertoires were produced on the same platform as the 700 or so repertoires of the first cohort. The study combined high-throughput TCR immunosequencing, statistical association of individual TCRs with disease status, and machine learning to predict cytomegalovirus infection status. The study was designed to test whether signatures of past pathogen exposure could be identified by cataloging public T cell receptors. In addition to the first cohort of 500 to 850 subjects, a separate validation cohort of 130 or so different subjects was used. Overall results and qualifications from the work: A few of the identified cytomegalovirus-associated TCR beta chains were confirmed in vitro to be specific for cytomegalovirus antigens. In the study, roughly 160 TCR beta chains were listed as associated with cytomegalovirus. The classifier was reported to diagnose cytomegalovirus status with high specificity and sensitivity in both the original cohort and the validation cohort. Across donors, most TCR sequences were observed very rarely, whereas some public TCRs were present in many individuals. The authors suggested that the approach could potentially be generalized to other disease states and immunological phenotypes. Of the cluster scores, around 95% were above 0 in a later analysis, which found that TCRs clustered in the first cohort also tended to co-occur in the approximately 120 validation repertoires. A later analysis had no HLA typing for the validation cohort, so co-occurrence there was scored across all 130 or so repertoires.

This clone was detected once. Its antigen is unknown. No clone much larger than this one lies a single base away; base qualities are absent. Library generation was performed with the immunoSEQ multiplex PCR assay. Concerning the study's data processing: A statistical classification framework was developed to diagnose cytomegalovirus status using the catalog of TCR beta chain sequences. TCRdb carries this immuneACCESS record with in-frame sequences only. Its versions omit some clonotypes, under half of them owing to an unresolved V gene in the studies checked, with the rest unexplained. Clone size and V and J calls were adopted from that table, with D and trimming inferred from the DNA. Counted in this sample were about 50,000 clones; 85% to 95% of them appeared once. The ten largest clones add up to 1.5% to 2% of the sample. CDR1 and CDR2 were assigned from the germline V gene (reference sequence) as MNHNY and SVGAGI. The V end loses 7 bases and the J end loses 5 bases, and a stretch of 24 bases separates them. Spanning cysteine to phenylalanine, the CDR3 consists of 16 amino acids. The retained sequence is limited to the CDR3, 48 bases, with the frame set at the first base.

The donors belonged to the validation cohort of 90 to 150 subjects, which was separate from the roughly 700-subject first cohort. The receptor's source is a woman aged 18-30 years in good health and CMV-seropositive. The sequence is built from TRBV6-6 and TRBJ2-7; the D gene is perhaps TRBD1, on 6 matching bases. Material: PBMCs. At the DNA level, the sequence is TGTGCCAGCACCTACAGGGAATTAACAGGGTTACACGAGCAGTACTTC. Translated, it gives CASTYRELTGLHEQYF.